Each of the 7 T cell receptor beta chains below was sequenced from the same sample in a study of blood T cells in healthy people across ages. A second PCR, run for about 7 to 12 cycles, used a sample-barcoded 5' primer plus a J-beta primer mix. TCRdb itself ran the 5' RACE reads through MiXCR, one entry per CDR3 protein. The repertoire consists of 1 million or so distinct CDR3 sequences, with 40% to 55% occurring once and the leading ten covering 18%. Sequences were obtained from blood. These receptor sequences come from a woman in her fifties or sixties in good health.

This clonotype showed up just a few times. The rearrangement uses TRBV9 and TRBJ2-7; a weak D match, TRBD1 (6 bases). The CDR3 spans 15 residues. Trimming removed 0 bases from V and 4 bases from J, with 14 bases in between. The germline gives CDR1 SGDLS, CDR2 YYNGEE. CDR3 sequence (DNA): TGTGCCAGCAGCGTAGCCGAGACAGGACTTTACGAGCAGTACTTC. This codes for CASSVAETGLYEQYF.

This clonotype was found a few times. V gene TRBV24-1 combines with J gene TRBJ2-3, with unresolved D. Deletions cut 4 bases from V and 5 bases from J, with 9 bases between. The V gene's germline CDR1 is KGHDR and CDR2 SFDVKD. This CDR3 has 13 amino acids. DNA of the CDR3: TGTGCCACCAGTGACCGCATGGTAGATACGCAGTATTTT. This translates into CATSDRMVDTQYF.

This clonotype has a handful of counts. The gene calls are TRBV10-2 and TRBJ2-3; 12 positions match TRBD2. The CDR3 runs to 15 residues. CDR1 and CDR2 from the germline V gene are WSHSY and SAAADI. The V and J ends lost 7 bases and 0 bases, in that order; junction bases with no gene match: 2. CDR3 DNA: TGCGCCAGCACAGGGACTAGCGGGAGCACAGATACGCAGTATTTT. Translating gives CASTGTSGSTDTQYF.

This clonotype was counted a single time. The chain employs TRBV28 and TRBJ2-5, with D possibly being TRBD1 (6 bases). The J call is in doubt because the DNA end fits TRBJ2-7 better. The CDR3 consists of 13 residues. Germline V gene data show CDR1 as MDHEN and CDR2 as SYDVKM. As DNA, the CDR3 is TGTGCCAGCCGGGACATACCTCGTCGCGAGCAGTACTTC. It encodes CASRDIPRREQYF.

The V and J genes are TRBV5-1 and TRBJ2-7; TRBD2 agrees at 12 bases. Germline V CDR1 and CDR2: SGHRS, YFSETQ. V dropped 1 base and J dropped 4; count of bases not matched to a gene: 9. The CDR3 runs 17 residues. CDR3 nucleotide sequence: TGCGCCAGCAGCTTGCCCGGACTAGCGGGGACTTTTTACGAGCAGTACTTC. It yields the protein CASSLPGLAGTFYEQYF. The complete variable domain, with remaining parts taken from reference TRBV5-1 and TRBJ2-7, reads KAGVTQTPRYLIKTRGQQVTLSCSPISGHRSVSWYQQTPGQGLQFLFEYFSETQRNKGNFPGRFSGRQFSNSRSEMNVSTLELGDSALYLCASSLPGLAGTFYEQYFGPGTRLTVT.

This clonotype came up a few times. The genes are TRBV28 and TRBJ2-5; D remains ambiguous. The end of the DNA is better explained by TRBJ2-7, so the J call may be wrong. Per the germline V gene, CDR1 is MDHEN and CDR2 is SYDVKM. This CDR3 has 14 amino acids. The CDR3 nucleotides are TGTGCCAGCTCACAACCGAGCACTGCCTACGAGCAGTACTTC. This encodes CASSQPSTAYEQYF.

This sequence joins TRBV6-1 and TRBJ1-4, with a possible D match to TRBD1 (5 bases). Trimming took off 0 bases at V and 11 bases at J, with 28 bases between the two ends. CDR3 size: 19 residues. CDR1 is MNHNS, CDR2 SASEGT, per germline. The CDR3 is CASSEASGQTHNTGRKLFF. The CDR3 bases are TGTGCCAGCAGTGAAGCCTCGGGGCAGACCCATAATACCGGGCGGAAACTGTTTTTT.